The 10 T cell receptor beta chains below were found in one sample sequenced in a study of blood T cell repertoires in COVID-19. Using immunoSEQ multiplex PCR, the repertoire was profiled, and TCRdb retains in-frame clones only, with some absent. The data show 200,000 or so clones, around 89% seen once. Sequenced: PBMCs or T cells enriched from blood (not recorded which). These receptors were obtained from a young woman who had recovered from COVID-19.

The V and J genes are TRBV27 and TRBJ2-7; D may be TRBD1 (6 bases). Trimming stripped 4 bases from V and 0 bases from J, with 7 bases between. CDR1 is MNHEY and CDR2 is SMNVEV in the germline V gene (reference sequence). This CDR3 comprises 13 residues. The chain's CDR3 is CASSSGVSYEQYF. The CDR3 DNA reads as TGTGCCAGCAGTTCAGGGGTCTCCTACGAGCAGTACTTC.

This chain connects TRBV6-5 to TRBJ1-5; D remains ambiguous. CDR3 length: 12 residues. V was cut by 6 bases and J by 5 bases, with 8 bases left in between. Germline V gives CDR1 MNHEY, CDR2 SVGAGI. The CDR3: CASRNGDQPQHF. CDR3 in DNA: TGTGCCAGCAGAAACGGTGATCAGCCCCAGCATTTT.

The V call is TRBV7-9, the J call TRBJ2-1; 12 bases match TRBD1. V lost 5 bases, J lost 8 bases, and 7 bases stayed unmatched. Looked up from germline, CDR1 is SEHNR and CDR2 is FQNEAQ (reference sequence). The CDR3 has 15 amino acids. The CDR3 nucleotides are TGTGCCAGCAGCCCGGGACAGGGGGCCTGGGATGAGCAGTTCTTC. The encoded protein is CASSPGQGAWDEQFF.

The V gene is TRBV30, the J gene TRBJ1-3; D is unclear. The CDR3 is 14 amino acids. Germline V gene sequence: CDR1 GTSNPN, CDR2 SVGIG (reference sequence). Between the trimmed V and J ends, which lost 3 bases and 2 bases, there was a span of 11 bases. In nucleotides, the CDR3 is TGTGCCTGGAGCCGGCCCGGGACTGGAAACACCATATATTTT. The encoded protein is CAWSRPGTGNTIYF.

The table lists this clone with a count of one. V and J are TRBV3-1 (or the pseudogene TRBV3-2) and TRBJ2-5; D gene uncertain. V was pared by 1 base and J by 0 bases, with 6 bases between. The CDR3 totals 14 residues. The germline CDR1 and CDR2 sequences are LGHDT and YNNKEL (reference sequence). The CDR3 loop reads CASSQGLNQETQYF. The CDR3 DNA reads as TGTGCCAGCAGCCAAGGGCTTAACCAAGAGACCCAGTACTTC.

The V gene is TRBV5-1, the J gene TRBJ2-7; possibly TRBD1 for D (6 bases). The CDR3 is made up of 14 amino acids. Germline assignment: CDR1 SGHRS and CDR2 YFSETQ. The V end was cut by 3 bases, the J end by 2 bases, with 12 bases between. In DNA form, the CDR3 reads TGCGCCAGCAGCTCGACAGGAACTACCTACGAGCAGTACTTC. It specifies CASSSTGTTYEQYF.

This chain connects TRBV7-8 to TRBJ2-2; D is possibly TRBD2 (6 bases). The V gene lost 5 bases and the J gene lost 7 bases, with 8 bases spanning the gap. Per germline, CDR1 SGHVS and CDR2 FQNEAQ. This CDR3 has 12 amino acids. CDR3 loop: CASSREFGELFF. The CDR3 coding sequence is TGTGCCAGCAGCCGGGAGTTCGGGGAGCTGTTTTTT.

This clone was seen a single time. V is TRBV19 and J is TRBJ1-6; D perhaps matches TRBD1 (5 bases). V lost 2 bases to trimming and J lost 10 bases, with 27 bases between them. CDR3 size: 19 residues. CDR1 is LNHDA, CDR2 SQIVND, per germline (reference sequence). CDR3: CASSIFHRTGRQTPSPLHF. Written as DNA, the CDR3 is TGTGCCAGTAGTATATTCCACAGGACGGGCAGGCAGACCCCCTCACCCCTCCACTTT.

V is TRBV5-4 and J is TRBJ1-1, with 9 bases matching TRBD1. The CDR3 totals 14 residues. Germline V CDR1 and CDR2: SGHNT, YYREEE (reference sequence). Unmatched junction bases numbered 5, after V lost 3 bases and J lost 5 bases. CDR3 sequence (DNA): TGTGCCAGCAGCTCGGGACAGGGTGGTACTGAAGCTTTCTTT. Residues: CASSSGQGGTEAFF.

The J gene is TRBJ1-2, the V gene TRBV6-5; TRBD1 matches at 8 bases. Germline assignment: CDR1 MNHEY and CDR2 SVGAGI. The CDR3 spans 14 residues. With 4 bases clipped from V and 4 bases from J, the junction kept 5 bases outside the gene matches. The CDR3 sequence is CASSSRTGTYGYTF. The DNA for the CDR3 is TGTGCCAGCAGTTCTCGGACAGGGACCTATGGCTACACCTTC.